Presented here are 32 T cell receptor beta chains from one specimen sequenced in a study of cytomegalovirus exposure and HLA in healthy donors. This table comes from immunoSEQ multiplex PCR, and its TCRdb copy is limited to in-frame clones, with some not included. The sample consists of fewer than 120,000 clones, roughly 90% of them appearing once. Material: PBMCs. The receptors stem from a woman aged 25 to 39 in good health and CMV-seropositive.

This sequence joins TRBV9 and TRBJ2-3; 7 nucleotides align to TRBD1. Trimming took 6 bases from V and 6 from J; bases not matched to a gene: 7. The V gene's germline CDR1 is SGDLS and CDR2 YYNGEE. The CDR3 is 13 amino acids. In DNA form, the CDR3 reads TGTGCCAGCAAGGAGACAGGGCGCGATACGCAGTATTTT. Translating gives CASKETGRDTQYF.

V usage is TRBV7-9 and J usage is TRBJ2-1, with D perhaps TRBD1 (5 bases). Trimming stripped 5 bases from V and 2 bases from J, with 19 bases between. This CDR3 has 17 residues. Germline V gene lookup returns CDR1 SEHNR and CDR2 FQNEAQ (reference sequence). CDR3 coding DNA: TGTGCCAGCAGCCCGCCTCTCCGACAGAGCCCCTACAATGAGCAGTTCTTC. Translated: CASSPPLRQSPYNEQFF.

The chain carries TRBV7-9 and TRBJ2-3; possibly TRBD1 for D (7 bases). Trimming stripped 1 base from V and 7 bases from J, with 12 bases between. The CDR3 is 14 residues long. CDR1 and CDR2 (germline): SEHNR, FQNEAQ (reference sequence). The CDR3 loop is CASSLGGDRYTQYF. CDR3 DNA sequence: TGTGCCAGCAGCTTAGGGGGGGACAGATATACGCAGTATTTT.

This clone was counted once. V is TRBV2 and J is TRBJ2-3, with 11 bases aligning to TRBD2. Germline assignment: CDR1 SNHLY and CDR2 FYNNEI. This CDR3 has 17 residues. The V gene end was trimmed by 0 bases and the J gene end by 1 base; junction bases not matched to a gene: 3. The CDR3 loop is CASSEARLAGRTDTQYF. For the CDR3, the DNA is TGTGCCAGCAGTGAAGCAAGACTAGCGGGACGCACAGATACGCAGTATTTT.

The CDR3 region has the DNA TGTGCCAGCAGTGAATTGGGCGAGGGCTCGGCCATTCAGTACTTC. Its translation: CASSELGEGSAIQYF. The V gene is TRBV6-1, the J gene TRBJ2-4, with D possibly TRBD2 on 5 matching bases. Germline CDR1 reads MNHNS; CDR2 reads SASEGT. The CDR3 runs 15 residues. Deletions cut 2 bases from V and 9 bases from J, with 17 bases between.

The chain uses TRBV5-4 and TRBJ2-5, with 9 bases that match TRBD1. CDR1 SGHNT and CDR2 YYREEE come from the germline V gene (reference sequence). V lost 4 bases to trimming and J lost 5 bases; unmatched junction nucleotides: 3. The CDR3 contains 13 residues. This chain's CDR3 is CASSRDRAETQYF. The DNA of the CDR3 is TGTGCCAGCAGCCGGGACAGGGCGGAGACCCAGTACTTC.

The V and J genes are TRBV28 and TRBJ1-1; D is possibly TRBD1 (5 bases). Germline V lookup: CDR1 MDHEN, CDR2 SYDVKM. Trimming removed 5 bases at V and 11 bases at J, with 21 bases between. The CDR3 sequence is 14 residues long. Here the CDR3 DNA reads TGTGCCAGCAGTATCCCCCTGACAGCAGAGAGGGCTTTCTTT. It translates to CASSIPLTAERAFF.

V usage is TRBV4-1 and J usage is TRBJ2-7; D is perhaps TRBD1 (6 bases). Germline CDR1 is MGHRA and CDR2 is YSYEKL. The CDR3 sequence is 13 residues long. V lost 0 bases to trimming and J lost 7 bases, with 10 bases between them. The CDR3 DNA is TGCGCCAGCAGCCAAGATACAGGGTTGGAGCAGTACTTC. Translated, it gives CASSQDTGLEQYF.

This chain joins TRBV25-1 and TRBJ2-3; no firm D call. V lost 7 bases to trimming and J lost 6 bases, with 17 bases between them. CDR3 length: 14 residues. CDR1 and CDR2 (germline): MGHDK, SYGVNS. The CDR3 loop reads CASNFRRNTDTQYF. The CDR3 DNA follows: TGTGCCAGCAATTTTAGGAGAAACACGGATACGCAGTATTTT.

V gene TRBV29-1 combines with J gene TRBJ2-7; unclear D gene. The CDR3 runs 11 residues. Germline V gives CDR1 SQVTM, CDR2 ANQGSEA. The V end was cut by 7 bases, the J end by 6 bases, with 13 bases between. The CDR3 region has the DNA TGCAGCGCTGGTCGACTCTTCGAGCAGTACTTC. As protein: CSAGRLFEQYF.

This clone was counted once. CDR3 amino acids: CASSSGDFRSYEQYF. The CDR3 DNA reads TGTGCCAGCAGTTCTGGGGACTTTCGCTCCTACGAGCAGTACTTC. The chain combines TRBV28 with TRBJ2-7; TRBD2 is a possible D gene (6 bases). Germline lookup yields CDR1 MDHEN and CDR2 SYDVKM. The CDR3 totals 15 residues. V was clipped by 4 bases and J by 0 bases, with 13 bases between them.

The chain is built from TRBV30 and TRBJ2-2; 7 bases agree with TRBD2. The CDR3 consists of 19 residues. The germline CDR1 and CDR2 sequences are GTSNPN and SVGIG (reference sequence). Trimming removed 0 bases from V and 5 bases from J; junction bases left unmatched: 18. The CDR3 here is CAWSVIRTSGKEGTGELFF. CDR3 bases: TGTGCCTGGAGTGTGATCCGGACCAGCGGGAAGGAAGGGACCGGGGAGCTGTTTTTT.

This chain connects TRBV28 to TRBJ2-7; a possible D gene is TRBD2 (5 bases). Trimming pared 2 bases from V and 3 bases from J, leaving 11 bases between. The germline gives CDR1 MDHEN, CDR2 SYDVKM. CDR3 size: 14 residues. The CDR3 bases are TGTGCCAGCAGTTTAGGCCTAGCATACTACGAGCAGTACTTC. This encodes CASSLGLAYYEQYF.

J is TRBJ2-7 and V is TRBV7-2; 8 nucleotides line up with TRBD1. Germline CDR1 SGHTA, CDR2 FQGNSA. Trimming cost V 4 bases and J 0 bases; bases outside gene matches: 8. The CDR3 is 16 amino acids. CDR3 loop: CASSSHDRGSSYEQYF. CDR3 DNA: TGTGCCAGCAGCTCCCACGACAGGGGCAGCTCCTACGAGCAGTACTTC.

V and J are TRBV10-3 and TRBJ1-2; D uncertain. This CDR3 has 12 amino acids. Germline loops: CDR1 ENHRY, CDR2 SYGVKD. The V end lost 4 bases, the J end lost 2 bases, and 5 bases lay between the germline ends. The CDR3 nucleotides are TGTGCCATCAGTGGACTGAACTATGGCTACACCTTC. It yields the protein CAISGLNYGYTF.

Only a few counts were recorded for this clone. The chain has TRBV6-1 and TRBJ2-3, with 8 bases identical to TRBD1. Germline loops: CDR1 MNHNS, CDR2 SASEGT. The CDR3 is 16 residues long. Losses at the gene ends were 2 bases for V and 1 base for J; bases not matched to a gene: 5. CDR3 nucleotides: TGTGCCAGCAGTGAATCCCCGGGACAGGGCACAGATACGCAGTATTTT. As protein: CASSESPGQGTDTQYF.

This chain's CDR3 is CASSISTGFGANYGYTF. CDR3 nucleotide sequence: TGTGCCAGTAGTATTTCGACAGGGTTCGGAGCAAACTATGGCTACACCTTC. The rearrangement joins TRBV19 to TRBJ1-2; 7 nucleotides agree with TRBD1. The CDR3 sequence is 17 residues long. V dropped 3 bases and J dropped 2; count of bases not matched to a gene: 12. Germline V CDR1 and CDR2: LNHDA, SQIVND (reference sequence).

The chain has TRBV4-3 and TRBJ2-1; 9 bases are shared with TRBD2. Germline-derived CDR1 and CDR2 are LGHNA and YSLEER. The CDR3 has 18 residues. V shed 1 base and J 0 bases; nucleotides not matched to a gene: 7. In nucleotides, the CDR3 is TGCGCCAGCAGCCAAGCACCAGCGGGGGGCCACTCCTACAATGAGCAGTTCTTC. Translation: CASSQAPAGGHSYNEQFF.

This sequence joins TRBV4-1 and TRBJ1-1, with TRBD1 matching 7 bases. This CDR3 has 18 amino acids. CDR1 and CDR2 (germline): MGHRA, YSYEKL. The V segment lost 3 bases and the J segment 1 base; nucleotides outside the gene matches: 14. CDR3 DNA: TGCGCCAGCAGCCATCCCAGGCGGCAGGGGGTCGGGAACACTGAAGCTTTCTTT. Amino acids: CASSHPRRQGVGNTEAFF.

The chain has TRBV5-6 and TRBJ2-1, with 8 bases aligning to TRBD2. The CDR3 runs 17 residues. Trimming cost V 5 bases and J 4 bases; bases outside gene matches: 14. Germline V gene lookup returns CDR1 SGHDT and CDR2 YYEEEE. In DNA, the CDR3 is TGTGCCAGCAGTCCCGGGAGGGGACGACCTAAATACAATGAGCAGTTCTTC. Its protein is CASSPGRGRPKYNEQFF. Looking up the rest from reference TRBV5-6 and TRBJ2-1 gives the full variable domain: DAGVTQSPTHLIKTRGQQVTLRCSPKSGHDTVSWYQQALGQGPQFIFQYYEEEERQRGNFPDRFSGHQFPNYSSELNVNALLLGDSALYLCASSPGRGRPKYNEQFFGPGTRLTVL.

The chain joins TRBV4-3 to TRBJ1-2, with TRBD1 identical over 9 bases. The CDR3 extends over 15 amino acids. Per the germline V gene, CDR1 is LGHNA and CDR2 is YSLEER. V shed 0 bases, J shed 7 bases, and the junction held 6 bases outside the gene matches. The CDR3 DNA reads TGCGCCAGCAGCCAAGACTTACAGGGGGCGGTTGGCTACACCTTC. Its protein is CASSQDLQGAVGYTF.

The chain combines TRBV6-6 with TRBJ2-5, with TRBD1 matching 7 bases. Germline CDR1 MNHNY, CDR2 SVGAGI (reference sequence). This CDR3 comprises 15 residues. V was pared by 7 bases and J by 5 bases, with 13 bases of the junction left unmatched. The CDR3 nucleotides read TGTGCCAGCACTCACAGGGAAGGGGGCGGTGAGACCCAGTACTTC. It specifies CASTHREGGGETQYF.

This clone was recorded only once. V gene TRBV7-6 combines with J gene TRBJ1-2; no firm D call. This CDR3 has 12 residues. The V end lost 4 bases, the J end lost 2 bases, and 5 bases lay between the germline ends. Germline CDR1 reads SGHVS; CDR2 reads FNYEAQ. Here the CDR3 DNA reads TGTGCCAGCAGCTCCAGGAACTATGGCTACACCTTC. Its translation is CASSSRNYGYTF.

CDR3: CASRVVNPGGYTF. DNA for the CDR3: TGTGCCAGCAGAGTCGTAAACCCGGGGGGCTACACCTTC. The genes are TRBV2 and TRBJ1-2; no clear D gene. This CDR3 region has 13 residues. V was trimmed by 6 bases and J by 8 bases, leaving 16 bases between them. Germline-derived CDR1 and CDR2 are SNHLY and FYNNEI.

The rearrangement joins TRBV7-3 to TRBJ2-5; 9 nucleotides align to TRBD1. V shed 2 bases and J 7 bases; nucleotides not matched to a gene: 11. CDR1 and CDR2 from the germline V gene are SGHTA and FQGTGA. The CDR3 extends over 16 amino acids. The CDR3: CASSLGPAADRGTQYF. CDR3 DNA sequence: TGTGCCAGCAGCTTAGGTCCAGCGGCGGACAGGGGGACCCAGTACTTC.

The V call is TRBV10-2, the J call TRBJ2-1; tentatively, D is TRBD2 (5 bases). Germline lookup yields CDR1 WSHSY and CDR2 SAAADI. The V end was cut by 3 bases, the J end by 8 bases, with 17 bases between. The CDR3 is 15 residues long. CDR3 residues: CASSELVSSLHEQFF. CDR3 bases: TGCGCCAGCAGTGAACTAGTTTCAAGCCTACATGAGCAGTTCTTC.

V gene TRBV9 combines with J gene TRBJ1-1; 7 bases fit TRBD1. The germline CDR1 and CDR2 sequences are SGDLS and YYNGEE. The CDR3 consists of 15 residues. V shed 2 bases, J shed 3 bases, and the junction held 7 bases outside the gene matches. This CDR3 is CASSVGTARDTEAFF. The CDR3 DNA reads as TGTGCCAGCAGCGTCGGGACAGCCAGGGACACTGAAGCTTTCTTT. Filled out from reference TRBV9 and TRBJ1-1, the complete variable domain reads DSGVTQTPKHLITATGQRVTLRCSPRSGDLSVYWYQQSLDQGLQFLIQYYNGEERAKGNILERFSAQQFPDLHSELNLSSLELGDSALYFCASSVGTARDTEAFFGQGTRLTVV.

V usage is TRBV27 and J usage is TRBJ1-2, with D possibly matching TRBD1 (6 bases). Germline values: CDR1 MNHEY, CDR2 SMNVEV (reference sequence). The CDR3 contains 15 residues. With 8 bases removed from V and 5 bases from J, the gap between germline ends came to 21 bases. CDR3 sequence: CASYGPGQKRYGYTF. The DNA of the CDR3 is TGTGCCAGCTACGGACCGGGACAAAAGAGATATGGCTACACCTTC.

V gene TRBV7-6 combines with J gene TRBJ2-7; TRBD1 might be the D (5 bases). This CDR3 comprises 18 residues. V lost 1 base and J lost 3, with 22 bases in between. Germline values: CDR1 SGHVS, CDR2 FNYEAQ. The CDR3 DNA sequence: TGTGCCAGCAGCTTAGATCTGACAGATAGATTTTTCTTCTACGAGCAGTACTTC. Its translation: CASSLDLTDRFFFYEQYF.

This clone was counted a single time. The rearrangement links TRBV4-1 to TRBJ1-1; TRBD1 aligns across 8 bases. This CDR3 spans 18 amino acids. V dropped 4 bases and J dropped 1; count of bases not matched to a gene: 14. In germline, CDR1 is MGHRA, CDR2 YSYEKL. The CDR3 loop reads CASSPKNRRTGQNTEAFF. The CDR3 nucleotides read TGCGCCAGCAGCCCAAAAAATAGAAGGACAGGGCAGAACACTGAAGCTTTCTTT.

The J gene is TRBJ2-1, the V gene TRBV11-3, with 8 bases fitting TRBD2. Germline CDR1 SGHNT, CDR2 YENEEA. The CDR3 runs 15 residues. The J segment lost 2 bases and the V segment lost 5 bases, leaving 5 bases of the junction unmatched. The CDR3 reads CASSPRTSTYNEQFF. For the CDR3, the DNA is TGTGCCAGCAGCCCGCGGACTAGCACCTACAATGAGCAGTTCTTC.

The V and J genes are TRBV7-2 and TRBJ2-6; the D gene is possibly TRBD1 (5 bases). V lost 4 bases, J lost 8 bases, and 9 bases lay in between. The CDR3 sequence is 13 residues long. Germline values: CDR1 SGHTA, CDR2 FQGNSA. The CDR3 here is CASSSQGTNVLTF. CDR3 in DNA: TGTGCCAGCAGCTCTCAGGGAACCAACGTCCTGACTTTC.